This is a list of T cell receptor beta chains from one sample in a study of CD8 T cells in Susac syndrome. TCRdb re-called the immunoSEQ multiplex PCR reads with MiXCR, one entry per CDR3 protein. The sample has 65,000 to 90,000 distinct CDR3 sequences, about 95% seen once; the top ten hold around 0.4%. Sequencing used CD8+ T cells from PBMCs. All receptors come from a human donor with multiple sclerosis. Each CDR3 is given with its conserved first and last residue. A D gene is named only where the DNA matches it firmly. Clone size is shown for a subset of rows, as once, few, many or a class of expanded clone.

J gene: TRBJ1-1; CDR3 length: 13; clone size: NA; V gene: TRBV23-1; D gene: NA; CDR3 protein: CASSQPTGREAFF; CDR3 DNA: TGCGCCAGCAGTCAACCTACAGGGAGAGAAGCTTTCTTT
J gene: TRBJ1-1; CDR3 length: 14; clone size: NA; V gene: TRBV27; D gene: NA; CDR3 protein: CASSASGPNTEAFF; CDR3 DNA: TGTGCCAGCAGTGCCTCCGGGCCTAACACTGAAGCTTTCTTT
J gene: TRBJ2-7; CDR3 length: 12; clone size: NA; V gene: TRBV7-8; D gene: NA; CDR3 protein: CASSPSWGEQYF; CDR3 DNA: TGTGCCAGCAGCCCTAGTTGGGGCGAGCAGTACTTC
J gene: TRBJ1-1; CDR3 length: 13; clone size: NA; V gene: TRBV6-5; D gene: NA; CDR3 protein: CASSYRRGTEAFF; CDR3 DNA: TGTGCCAGCAGTTACCGAAGGGGGACTGAAGCTTTCTTT
J gene: TRBJ1-1; CDR3 length: 14; clone size: NA; V gene: TRBV27; D gene: NA; CDR3 protein: CASANPGGYTEAFF; CDR3 DNA: TGTGCCAGCGCCAACCCCGGAGGGTACACTGAAGCTTTCTTT
J gene: TRBJ2-3; CDR3 length: 15; clone size: NA; V gene: TRBV6-2/TRBV6-3; D gene: TRBD2; CDR3 protein: CASNNLAVVRDTQYF; CDR3 DNA: TGTGCCAGCAACAACCTAGCGGTCGTCAGGGATACGCAGTATTTT
J gene: TRBJ2-5; CDR3 length: 12; clone size: NA; V gene: TRBV4-1; D gene: NA; CDR3 protein: CASSQTEETQYF; CDR3 DNA: TGCGCCAGCAGCCAAACAGAAGAGACCCAGTACTTC
J gene: TRBJ1-1; CDR3 length: 15; clone size: NA; V gene: TRBV6-1; D gene: TRBD1; CDR3 protein: CASRSKAGGNWGAFF; CDR3 DNA: TGTGCCAGCAGAAGCAAGGCAGGGGGGAATTGGGGAGCTTTCTTT
J gene: TRBJ1-1; CDR3 length: 13; clone size: NA; V gene: TRBV19; D gene: NA; CDR3 protein: CASSIPLNTEAFF; CDR3 DNA: TGTGCCAGTAGTATCCCGTTGAACACTGAAGCTTTCTTT
J gene: TRBJ1-3; CDR3 length: 13; clone size: once; V gene: TRBV30; D gene: NA; CDR3 protein: CAADAPRDNTIYF; CDR3 DNA: TGTGCTGCGGACGCACCCAGGGACAACACCATATATTTT